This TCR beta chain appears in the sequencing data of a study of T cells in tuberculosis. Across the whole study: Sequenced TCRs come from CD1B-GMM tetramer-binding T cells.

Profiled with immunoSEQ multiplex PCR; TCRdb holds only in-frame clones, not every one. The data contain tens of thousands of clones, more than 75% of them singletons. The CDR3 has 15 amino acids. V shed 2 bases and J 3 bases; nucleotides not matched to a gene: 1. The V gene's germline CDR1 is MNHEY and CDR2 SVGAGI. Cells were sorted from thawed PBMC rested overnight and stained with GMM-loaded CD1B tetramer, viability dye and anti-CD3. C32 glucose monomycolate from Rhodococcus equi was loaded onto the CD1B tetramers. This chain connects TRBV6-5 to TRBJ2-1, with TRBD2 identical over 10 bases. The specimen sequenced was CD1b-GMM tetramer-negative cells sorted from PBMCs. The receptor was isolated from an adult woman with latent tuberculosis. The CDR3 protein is CASSYGLADYNEQFF. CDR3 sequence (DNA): TGTGCCAGCAGTTACGGACTAGCGGACTACAATGAGCAGTTCTTC.